One and the same sample provided the 3 T cell receptor beta chains below, sequenced in a study of T-cell reconstitution after alpha-beta-depleted transplantation in children. As it was prepared, the TCRbeta library received unique molecular identifiers. From the PCR reads, TCRdb called clonotypes with MiXCR, one entry per CDR3 protein. The sample lists 400,000 to 550,000 distinct CDR3 sequences, about 11% occurring once. The starting material was PBMCs, obtained before TCRalphabeta/CD19-depleted stem cell transplant. The receptor source for this set is a child aged 2-15 years with inherited bone marrow failure, due to receive a stem cell transplant.

This clonotype was seen ten or more times. The rearrangement links TRBV5-8 to TRBJ2-3, with D possibly being TRBD1 or TRBD2 (6 bases each). The ends were cut back, 0 bases at V and 3 bases at J, with 11 bases in the middle. There are 15 residues in the CDR3. Germline lookup yields CDR1 SGHTS and CDR2 YDEGEE. CDR3 sequence: CASSLVQGGTDTQYF. DNA for the CDR3: TGTGCCAGCAGCTTGGTACAGGGAGGAACAGATACGCAGTATTTT.

Ten or more counts support this clonotype. This chain links TRBV20-1 with TRBJ2-7; 8 bases match TRBD2. The length of the CDR3 is 14 residues. Per the germline V gene, CDR1 is DFQATT and CDR2 is SNEGSKA (reference sequence). V gave up 6 bases and J gave up 3 bases; unmatched junction bases: 10. CDR3 loop: CSAQTGRAVYEQYF. The CDR3 DNA reads TGCAGTGCCCAAACCGGGAGGGCCGTCTACGAGCAGTACTTC.

In this sample, this clonotype turned up many times. The J gene is TRBJ1-1, the V gene TRBV12-3 or TRBV12-4; D gene uncertain. The CDR3 has 13 residues. V was pared by 3 bases and J by 1 base, with 6 bases between. CDR3 bases: TGTGCCAGCAGTTTTGTGCGGAACACTGAAGCTTTCTTT. Translated: CASSFVRNTEAFF.